A selection of T cell receptor beta chains follows, all from one sample in a study of OX40 agonist ivuxolimab in advanced cancers. Produced via immunoSEQ multiplex PCR; TCRdb's table is partial and in-frame only. The table lists tens of thousands of clones, about nine tenths of them singletons. The material sequenced was CD4+ or CD8+ T cells sorted from blood, taken in a trial of the OX40 agonist ivuxolimab. The receptors here all came from an adult with an advanced solid tumor such as melanoma, head and neck, liver or kidney cancer. The CDR3 runs from the conserved cysteine through the conserved F or W. The order of the fields is J gene, clone size, D gene, V gene, CDR3 protein, CDR3 DNA. D genes are given only for firm matches. A clone size is listed for some rows: how often the clone was seen (once, few, many), or a class if it is expanded.

J: TRBJ1-5; size: NA; D: NA; V: TRBV6-1; CDR3: CASSVPGRAQHF; DNA: TGTGCCAGCAGCGTTCCGGGCCGGGCGCAGCATTTT
J: TRBJ1-1; size: NA; D: NA; V: TRBV27; CDR3: CASSSDWNTEAFF; DNA: TGTGCCAGCAGCTCCGATTGGAACACTGAAGCTTTCTTT
J: TRBJ1-1; size: few; D: TRBD1; V: TRBV2; CDR3: CASGTQGERTTEAFF; DNA: TGTGCCAGCGGAACACAGGGGGAAAGAACAACTGAAGCTTTCTTT
J: TRBJ2-1; size: NA; D: TRBD2; V: TRBV19; CDR3: CASSSGGYNEQFF; DNA: TGTGCCAGTAGTAGCGGGGGCTACAATGAGCAGTTCTTC
J: TRBJ2-7; size: once; D: NA; V: TRBV28; CDR3: CASSSMGLAYEQYF; DNA: TGTGCCAGCAGTTCGATGGGGCTCGCCTACGAGCAGTACTTC
J: TRBJ1-1; size: NA; D: NA; V: TRBV27; CDR3: CASYAHRATEAFF; DNA: TGTGCCTCGTATGCCCACAGGGCCACCGAAGCTTTCTTT
J: TRBJ2-7; size: NA; D: NA; V: TRBV11-1; CDR3: CASSFGRTCFF; DNA: TGTGCCAGCAGCTTTGGCAGAACTTGTTTTTTC
J: TRBJ1-1; size: NA; D: TRBD1; V: TRBV4-2; CDR3: CASSQTTGTGYNTEAFF; DNA: TGTGCCAGCAGCCAGACCACGGGGACAGGGTACAACACTGAAGCTTTCTTT
J: TRBJ2-4; size: NA; D: NA; V: TRBV10-3; CDR3: CASTDTSGEGGKNIQYF; DNA: TGTGCCTCAACCGATACGAGCGGGGAGGGGGGCAAAAACATTCAGTACTTC
J: TRBJ1-3; size: NA; D: NA; V: TRBV28; CDR3: CASSQGQSLIHTIYF; DNA: TGTGCCAGCAGCCAAGGACAGTCATTAATCCACACCATATATTTT
J: TRBJ1-5; size: once; D: NA; V: TRBV6-5; CDR3: CASSYSSGNQPQHF; DNA: TGTGCCAGCAGTTACTCTTCCGGCAATCAGCCCCAGCATTTT
J: TRBJ2-2; size: NA; D: TRBD1; V: TRBV27; CDR3: CASSWTGGYAGELFF; DNA: TGTGCCAGCAGTTGGACAGGGGGGTATGCCGGGGAGCTGTTTTTT
J: TRBJ2-1; size: NA; D: NA; V: TRBV6-5; CDR3: CASIPSPVPYNEQFF; DNA: TGTGCCAGCATACCCTCGCCAGTTCCGTACAATGAGCAGTTCTTC
J: TRBJ1-1; size: NA; D: NA; V: TRBV7-9; CDR3: CASSSWAGTEAFF; DNA: TGTGCCAGCAGCTCCTGGGCGGGCACTGAAGCTTTCTTT
J: TRBJ1-5; size: NA; D: NA; V: TRBV30; CDR3: CAWRESGGNQPQHF; DNA: TGTGCCTGGAGAGAATCAGGAGGCAATCAGCCCCAGCATTTT
J: TRBJ2-1; size: NA; D: NA; V: TRBV4-3; CDR3: CASSQDRISEQFF; DNA: TGCGCCAGCAGCCAAGATAGGATTTCTGAGCAGTTCTTC
J: TRBJ2-2; size: NA; D: TRBD2; V: TRBV19; CDR3: CASSFRLLAGRAGELFF; DNA: TGTGCCAGTAGCTTTCGTCTACTAGCGGGGCGCGCCGGGGAGCTGTTTTTT
J: TRBJ2-7; size: NA; D: NA; V: TRBV28; CDR3: CASSPLGASYEQYF; DNA: TGTGCCAGCAGTCCCCTCGGGGCTAGCTACGAGCAGTACTTC
J: TRBJ2-2; size: few; D: NA; V: TRBV19; CDR3: CASSWGKNTGELFF; DNA: TGTGCCAGTAGTTGGGGGAAAAACACCGGGGAGCTGTTTTTT
J: TRBJ2-3; size: NA; D: NA; V: TRBV7-9; CDR3: CASSRPLGADTQYF; DNA: TGTGCCAGCAGCCGCCCCCTGGGGGCAGATACGCAGTATTTT
J: TRBJ1-5; size: NA; D: NA; V: TRBV7-2; CDR3: CASSLESYRGLSNQPQHF; DNA: TGTGCCAGCAGCTTAGAATCTTATAGGGGGTTGAGCAATCAGCCCCAGCATTTT
J: TRBJ2-3; size: once; D: TRBD2; V: TRBV2; CDR3: CACTGTSEADTQYF; DNA: TGTGCCTGTACCGGGACTAGCGAGGCAGATACGCAGTATTTT
J: TRBJ1-1; size: NA; D: NA; V: TRBV7-9; CDR3: CASSPSREAFF; DNA: TGTGCCAGCAGCCCTTCCCGGGAAGCTTTCTTT
J: TRBJ2-1; size: once; D: TRBD2; V: TRBV7-2; CDR3: CASSYRTSGNNEQFF; DNA: TGTGCCAGCAGCTACCGGACTAGCGGGAACAATGAGCAGTTCTTC
J: TRBJ1-3; size: NA; D: NA; V: TRBV6-5; CDR3: CASSSPVSSGNTIYF; DNA: TGTGCCAGCAGTTCTCCCGTGAGCTCTGGAAACACCATATATTTT
J: TRBJ2-1; size: NA; D: NA; V: TRBV19; CDR3: CASSLLDYNNEQFF; DNA: TGTGCCAGTAGTCTCCTGGACTACAACAATGAGCAGTTCTTC
J: TRBJ1-2; size: NA; D: NA; V: TRBV19; CDR3: CASTPGEGYGYTF; DNA: TGTGCCAGTACCCCCGGGGAGGGTTATGGCTACACCTTC
J: TRBJ2-7; size: NA; D: NA; V: TRBV9; CDR3: CASSVALGIIYEQYF; DNA: TGTGCCAGCAGCGTAGCTCTGGGGATTATCTACGAGCAGTACTTC
J: TRBJ2-7; size: NA; D: NA; V: TRBV28; CDR3: CASSLRGQGEEQYF; DNA: TGTGCCAGCAGTTTGAGAGGGCAGGGTGAAGAGCAGTACTTC
J: TRBJ2-2; size: NA; D: NA; V: TRBV12-5; CDR3: CASGYSQNTGELFF; DNA: TGTGCTAGTGGTTACAGCCAGAACACCGGGGAGCTGTTTTTT
J: TRBJ2-1; size: NA; D: NA; V: TRBV11-2; CDR3: CASSLAGPDPFF; DNA: TGTGCCAGCAGCTTAGCGGGCCCCGACCCGTTCTTC
J: TRBJ2-1; size: NA; D: NA; V: TRBV27; CDR3: CASSFGSTYNEQFF; DNA: TGTGCCAGCAGTTTTGGGTCTACATACAATGAGCAGTTCTTC
J: TRBJ2-2; size: NA; D: NA; V: TRBV7-9; CDR3: CASISPKEGNGELFF; DNA: TGTGCCAGCATTTCACCCAAGGAAGGAAACGGGGAGCTGTTTTTT
J: TRBJ2-3; size: NA; D: TRBD2; V: TRBV28; CDR3: CASSLSRSGSPSTDTQYF; DNA: TGTGCCAGCAGTTTGTCCCGAAGCGGGAGTCCTAGCACAGATACGCAGTATTTT
J: TRBJ2-1; size: once; D: TRBD2; V: TRBV30; CDR3: CAWRAGVNEQFF; DNA: TGTGCCTGGAGAGCGGGAGTTAATGAGCAGTTCTTC
J: TRBJ1-2; size: NA; D: TRBD1; V: TRBV29-1; CDR3: CSVDRGIYGYTF; DNA: TGCAGCGTGGACAGGGGGATTTATGGCTACACCTTC
J: TRBJ1-2; size: NA; D: NA; V: TRBV19; CDR3: CASSPTSGEANYGYTF; DNA: TGTGCCAGTAGTCCGACCTCGGGCGAGGCTAACTATGGCTACACCTTC
J: TRBJ2-2; size: few; D: NA; V: TRBV5-1; CDR3: CASSLTTPRDTGELFF; DNA: TGCGCCAGCAGCTTGACAACGCCTCGGGACACCGGGGAGCTGTTTTTT
J: TRBJ2-1; size: NA; D: TRBD2; V: TRBV14; CDR3: CASSQGVREGRNEQFF; DNA: TGTGCCAGCAGCCAGGGGGTGCGGGAGGGCCGGAATGAGCAGTTCTTC
J: TRBJ1-2; size: NA; D: NA; V: TRBV27; CDR3: CASSTLSDMWGYTF; DNA: TGTGCCAGCAGTACCCTGAGCGACATGTGGGGCTACACCTTC
J: TRBJ2-3; size: NA; D: TRBD2; V: TRBV7-2; CDR3: CASSLVGGGDTQYF; DNA: TGTGCCAGCAGCTTAGTAGGCGGGGGAGATACGCAGTATTTT
J: TRBJ2-7; size: NA; D: NA; V: TRBV28; CDR3: CASSWSSYEQYF; DNA: TGTGCCAGCAGTTGGAGCTCCTACGAGCAGTACTTC
J: TRBJ2-1; size: NA; D: NA; V: TRBV9; CDR3: CASSVEDSSYNEQFF; DNA: TGTGCCAGCAGCGTAGAGGACAGCTCCTACAATGAGCAGTTCTTC
J: TRBJ1-2; size: NA; D: NA; V: TRBV7-9; CDR3: CASSLGTGPNYGYTF; DNA: TGTGCCAGCAGCTTAGGCACGGGACCCAACTATGGCTACACCTTC